This T cell receptor beta chain was documented in a study of OX40 agonist ivuxolimab in advanced cancers. Produced via immunoSEQ multiplex PCR; TCRdb's table is partial and in-frame only. Here the sample spans about 69,000 clones, about 89% being singletons. Germline V gene data show CDR1 as MNHNY and CDR2 as SVGAGI (reference sequence). The V gene lost 2 bases and the J gene lost 6 bases, with 1 base spanning the gap. This CDR3 contains 11 residues. The TCR sequence derives from an adult with an advanced solid tumor such as melanoma, head and neck, liver or kidney cancer. The chain carries TRBV6-6 and TRBJ1-4; D gene unclear. The sample in question was CD4+ or CD8+ T cells sorted from blood, obtained in a trial of the OX40 agonist ivuxolimab. The CDR3 sequence: CASSYDEKLFF. The DNA of the CDR3 is TGTGCCAGCAGTTACGATGAAAAACTGTTTTTT.